The clone carrying this TCR beta chain rates as medium-sized. Its antigen is currently unknown. This sample stems from a study of OX40 agonist ivuxolimab in advanced cancers. Study in general: An agonistic anti-OX40 (CD134) antibody, ivuxolimab, was used to treat the patients. Participants averaged around 60 years of age (range roughly 23 to 90) and were over 75% male. General study results and limits: Some nonresponders additionally presented with little normalized T-cell clonal expansion. Specificity for antigen went undetermined in the expanded peripheral T cells.

This CDR3 comprises 14 residues. Germline loops: CDR1 SGHNT, CDR2 YYREEE (reference sequence). The V end lost 6 bases, the J end lost 9 bases, and 16 bases lay between the germline ends. Sequencing used immunoSEQ multiplex PCR; TCRdb keeps in-frame clones, though not all of them. The table has tens of thousands of clones, approximately 84% seen once. The source of this sequence is an adult with an advanced solid tumor such as melanoma, head and neck, liver or kidney cancer. The source was CD4+ or CD8+ T cells sorted from blood, collected in a trial of the OX40 agonist ivuxolimab. The genes are TRBV5-4 and TRBJ1-6; the D gene is possibly TRBD1 (6 bases). The CDR3 loop reads CASNLVPGVSPLHF. The CDR3 region has the DNA TGTGCCAGCAACTTAGTTCCAGGGGTTTCACCCCTCCACTTT.